This TCR beta chain derives from a study of blood T cells in healthy people across ages. Study-wide context: Using template switching, researchers captured about one barcoded beta molecule for each two T cells. Notes on the study in general: Shifts in expanded clonotypes may have been confounded by donor CMV status, which was unknown. With age, beta diversity per million T cells declined roughly linearly, significantly by about 40.

Through a sample-barcoded 5' primer and a J-beta primer mix, a second PCR was run for roughly 6 to 11 cycles. In TCRdb, the 5' RACE reads were re-called with MiXCR into one record per CDR3 protein. In the table there are hundreds of thousands of distinct CDR3 sequences, more than 25% of which are singletons. Extraction of total RNA produced a minimum of 5 micrograms from each sample. This clonotype occurred many times. What it binds is not known. The CDR3 totals 14 residues. The V gene's germline CDR1 is MNHEY and CDR2 SVGEGT. Unmatched junction bases numbered 8, after V lost 8 bases and J lost 4 bases.

The TCR was taken from an elderly woman in good health. The sample taken for sequencing was blood. The chain carries TRBV6-2 or TRBV6-3 and TRBJ1-2; 9 bases are a match to TRBD1. The CDR3 here is CASGMGQGTYGYTF. CDR3 bases: TGTGCCAGCGGTATGGGACAGGGCACCTATGGCTACACCTTC.